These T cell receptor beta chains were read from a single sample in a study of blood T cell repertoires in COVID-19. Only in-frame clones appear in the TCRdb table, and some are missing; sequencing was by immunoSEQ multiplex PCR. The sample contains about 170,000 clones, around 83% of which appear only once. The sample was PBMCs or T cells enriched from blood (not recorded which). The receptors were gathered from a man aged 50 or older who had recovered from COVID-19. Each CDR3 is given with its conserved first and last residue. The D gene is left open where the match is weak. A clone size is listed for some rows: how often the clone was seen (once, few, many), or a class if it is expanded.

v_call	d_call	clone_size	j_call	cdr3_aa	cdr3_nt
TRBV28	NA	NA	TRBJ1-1	CASSLAQGGTEAFF	TGTGCCAGCAGTTTAGCTCAAGGGGGCACTGAAGCTTTCTTT
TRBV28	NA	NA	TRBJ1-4	CASMGQANEKLFF	TGTGCCAGCATGGGGCAGGCTAATGAAAAACTGTTTTTT
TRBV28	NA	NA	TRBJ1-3	CASRAGKPSGNTIYF	TGTGCCAGCAGAGCAGGGAAACCCTCTGGAAACACCATATATTTT
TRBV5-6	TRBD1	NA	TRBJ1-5	CASSLNIGTGTNQPQHF	TGTGCCAGCAGCTTGAATATTGGGACAGGGACGAATCAGCCCCAGCATTTT
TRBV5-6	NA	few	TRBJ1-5	CASSLTGQPQHF	TGTGCCAGCAGCCTAACGGGTCAGCCCCAGCATTTT
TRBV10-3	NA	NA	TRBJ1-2	CAISEGAATYGYTF	TGTGCCATCAGTGAGGGGGCGGCTACCTATGGCTACACCTTC
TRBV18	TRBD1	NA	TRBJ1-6	CASSSATGGGGNSPLHF	TGTGCCAGCTCATCGGCGACAGGGGGTGGAGGTAATTCACCCCTCCACTTT
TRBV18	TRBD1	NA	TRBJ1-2	CASSPGTGGFGYTF	TGTGCCAGCTCACCCGGGACAGGGGGCTTTGGCTACACCTTC
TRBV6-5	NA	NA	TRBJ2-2	CASEYTGELFF	TGTGCCAGCGAGTACACCGGGGAGCTGTTTTTT
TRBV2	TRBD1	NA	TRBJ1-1	CASRGQGVSEAFF	TGTGCCAGCAGGGGACAGGGGGTGAGTGAAGCTTTCTTT
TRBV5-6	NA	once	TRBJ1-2	CASSFAGGYTF	TGTGCCAGCAGCTTTGCGGGTGGCTACACCTTC
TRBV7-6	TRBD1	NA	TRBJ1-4	CASSDDRDEKLFF	TGTGCCAGCAGCGACGACAGGGACGAAAAACTGTTTTTT
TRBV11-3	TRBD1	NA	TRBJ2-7	CASSFAGTGPYEQYF	TGTGCCAGCAGCTTCGCCGGGACAGGGCCCTACGAGCAGTACTTC
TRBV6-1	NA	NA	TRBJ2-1	CASSEATHNEQFF	TGTGCCAGCAGTGAAGCGACTCATAATGAGCAGTTCTTC
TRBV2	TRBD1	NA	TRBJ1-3	CASSGGQGDGGNTIYF	TGTGCCAGCAGTGGGGGACAGGGCGACGGTGGAAACACCATATATTTT
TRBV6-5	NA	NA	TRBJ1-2	CASRLTDIYGYTF	TGTGCCAGCAGGTTGACGGACATCTATGGCTACACCTTC
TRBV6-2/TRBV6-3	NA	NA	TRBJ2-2	CASSYLGGQPGELFF	TGTGCCAGCAGTTACCTCGGGGGGCAGCCCGGGGAGCTGTTTTTT
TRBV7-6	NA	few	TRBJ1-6	CASSLAQGLNSPLHF	TGTGCCAGCAGCTTAGCGCAGGGACTCAATTCACCCCTCCACTTT
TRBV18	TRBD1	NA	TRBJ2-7	CASSPVPGQGGHEQYF	TGTGCCAGCTCACCAGTCCCGGGACAGGGCGGCCACGAGCAGTACTTC
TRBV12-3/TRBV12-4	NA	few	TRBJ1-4	CASSRRDEKLFF	TGTGCCAGCAGCCGCCGGGATGAAAAACTGTTTTTT
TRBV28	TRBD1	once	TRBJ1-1	CASSFAGGETEAFF	TGTGCCAGCAGTTTTGCAGGGGGTGAGACTGAAGCTTTCTTT
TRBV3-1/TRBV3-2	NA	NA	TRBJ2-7	CASSHGDRAPMQYF	TGTGCCAGCAGCCATGGTGACAGAGCCCCAATGCAGTACTTC
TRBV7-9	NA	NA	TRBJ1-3	CASSPWTAGNTIYF	TGTGCCAGCAGCCCCTGGACAGCTGGAAACACCATATATTTT
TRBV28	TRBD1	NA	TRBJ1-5	CATEDRAYQPQHF	TGTGCCACCGAGGACAGGGCGTATCAGCCCCAGCATTTT
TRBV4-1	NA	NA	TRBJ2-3	CASSQDFYGSGYPDTQYF	TGCGCCAGCAGCCAAGATTTCTACGGGAGCGGGTACCCGGATACGCAGTATTTT
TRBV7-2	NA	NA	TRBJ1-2	CASIGFIWTATRDYGYTF	TGTGCCAGCATAGGCTTTATTTGGACAGCGACCCGGGACTATGGCTACACCTTC
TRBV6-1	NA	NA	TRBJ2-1	CASSETRYNEQFF	TGTGCCAGCAGTGAAACTAGGTACAATGAGCAGTTCTTC
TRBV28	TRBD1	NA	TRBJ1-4	CASSSGGAGKKLFF	TGTGCCAGCAGCTCAGGGGGCGCAGGGAAAAAACTGTTTTTT
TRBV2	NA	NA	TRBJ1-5	CASRSTGTSNQPQHF	TGTGCCAGCAGGAGTACAGGGACTAGCAATCAGCCCCAGCATTTT
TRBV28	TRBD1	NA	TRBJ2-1	CASSPDRQSSYNEQFF	TGTGCCAGCAGTCCGGACAGGCAGAGCTCCTACAATGAGCAGTTCTTC
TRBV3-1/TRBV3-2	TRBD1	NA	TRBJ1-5	CASSKTGALSNQPQHF	TGTGCCAGCAGCAAGACAGGGGCCCTGAGCAATCAGCCCCAGCATTTT
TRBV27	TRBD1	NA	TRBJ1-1	CASSKLRDRGAEAFF	TGTGCCAGCAGTAAACTCCGGGACAGGGGGGCTGAAGCTTTCTTT
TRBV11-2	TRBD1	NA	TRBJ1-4	CASNGRWGTGRNEKLFF	TGTGCCAGCAACGGGCGCTGGGGGACAGGTCGCAATGAAAAACTGTTTTTT
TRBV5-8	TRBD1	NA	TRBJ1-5	CASSLRGRVQPQHF	TGTGCCAGCAGCCTCAGGGGGCGCGTTCAGCCCCAGCATTTT
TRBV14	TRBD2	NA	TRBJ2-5	CASSQGLAGTQETQYF	TGTGCCAGCAGCCAAGGACTAGCGGGGACCCAAGAGACCCAGTACTTC
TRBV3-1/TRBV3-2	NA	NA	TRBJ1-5	CASSQTRGSEPQHF	TGTGCCAGCAGCCAAACGCGGGGAAGCGAACCCCAGCATTTT
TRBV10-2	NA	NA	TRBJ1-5	CASSESDKGNQPQHF	TGCGCCAGCAGTGAGTCGGACAAGGGCAATCAGCCCCAGCATTTT
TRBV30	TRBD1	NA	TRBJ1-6	CAWKGTVYNSPLHF	TGTGCCTGGAAAGGGACAGTATATAATTCACCCCTCCACTTT
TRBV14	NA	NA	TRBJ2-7	CASSQELPGGGQAYEQYF	TGTGCCAGCAGCCAAGAGTTACCTGGGGGGGGACAGGCCTACGAGCAGTACTTC
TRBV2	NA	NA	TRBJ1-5	CASSEAGQKYQPQHF	TGTGCCAGCAGTGAAGCAGGACAGAAATATCAGCCCCAGCATTTT
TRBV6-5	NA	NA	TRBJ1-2	CASQRGGEGYGYTF	TGTGCCAGCCAACGGGGAGGGGAGGGCTATGGCTACACCTTC
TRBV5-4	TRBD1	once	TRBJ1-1	CASRVQGADTEAFF	TGTGCCAGCCGAGTACAGGGGGCCGACACTGAAGCTTTCTTT
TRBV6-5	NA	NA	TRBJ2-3	CASTRHVSGTDTQYF	TGTGCCAGCACCAGACACGTTTCTGGCACAGATACGCAGTATTTT
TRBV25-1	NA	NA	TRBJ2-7	CASSEGAEQYF	TGTGCCAGCAGTGAAGGGGCCGAGCAGTACTTC
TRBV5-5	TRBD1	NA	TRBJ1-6	CASSLRDRGDSPLHF	TGTGCCAGCAGCCTCCGGGACAGGGGTGATTCACCCCTCCACTTT
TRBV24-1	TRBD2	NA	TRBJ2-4	CATSDVLAGALDIQYF	TGTGCCACCAGTGATGTACTAGCGGGTGCCCTGGACATTCAGTACTTC
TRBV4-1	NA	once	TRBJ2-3	CASSQVQFTDTQYF	TGCGCCAGCAGCCAAGTACAGTTCACAGATACGCAGTATTTT
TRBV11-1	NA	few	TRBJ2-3	CASRSGISPRTDTQYF	TGTGCCAGCCGCTCCGGGATTTCACCTCGCACAGATACGCAGTATTTT
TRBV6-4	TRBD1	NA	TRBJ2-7	CASSDARQGGIYEQYF	TGTGCCAGCAGTGACGCCCGACAGGGGGGTATCTACGAGCAGTACTTC
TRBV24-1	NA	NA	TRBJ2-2	CATGTPNTGELFF	TGTGCCACCGGGACACCGAACACCGGGGAGCTGTTTTTT